This entry lists 7 T cell receptor beta chains sequenced from one sample in a study of blood T cell repertoires in COVID-19. The assay was immunoSEQ multiplex PCR, and TCRdb's table has in-frame clones only and misses some. This repertoire shows about 82,000 clones, 83% found once; its top ten account for over 15%. What was sequenced was peripheral blood. The receptors here all came from a woman in her sixties or seventies with acute or convalescent COVID-19.

The chain is built from TRBV28 and TRBJ1-3; 9 bases agree with TRBD1. Germline V gene sequence: CDR1 MDHEN, CDR2 SYDVKM. Germline trimming cut 4 bases from V and 4 bases from J; bases unmatched to any gene: 8. CDR3 length: 16 amino acids. The DNA for the CDR3 is TGTGCCAGCAGTTGGACAGGGGCAGTGAGAGGAAACACCATATATTTT. It specifies CASSWTGAVRGNTIYF.

The DNA for the CDR3 is TGTGCCAGCAGCCAAGCTAGCGGGGGGGGTGAGCAGTTCTTC. Translating gives CASSQASGGGEQFF. The chain combines TRBV3-1 (or the pseudogene TRBV3-2) with TRBJ2-1; 12 bases are a match to TRBD2. CDR1 is LGHDT and CDR2 is YNNKEL in the germline V gene (reference sequence). This CDR3 is built from 14 residues. V was clipped by 1 base and J by 9 bases; unmatched bases: 1.

The V gene is TRBV29-1, the J gene TRBJ1-4, with unresolved D. Germline values: CDR1 SQVTM, CDR2 ANQGSEA. Trimming left V 7 bases short and J 6 bases short, with 21 bases between. CDR3 length: 15 amino acids. The CDR3: CSAQRVGPGDEKLFF. In DNA form, the CDR3 reads TGCAGCGCCCAGCGGGTAGGGCCCGGGGATGAAAAACTGTTTTTT.

The rearrangement links TRBV6-1 to TRBJ2-1; perhaps TRBD2 as D (6 bases). The V and J ends lost 8 bases and 8 bases respectively, with 13 bases between them. The germline V gene encodes CDR1 MNHNS and CDR2 SASEGT. The CDR3 sequence is 12 residues long. The CDR3, as DNA: TGTGCCAGCGGGAGGCTTATCGATGAGCAGTTCTTC. Protein product: CASGRLIDEQFF.

The V and J genes are TRBV6-5 and TRBJ1-5, with TRBD1 as a possible D gene (5 bases). CDR1 is MNHEY, CDR2 SVGAGI, per germline. The V end lost 7 bases, the J end lost 0 bases, and 13 bases lay between the germline ends. The CDR3 has 15 residues. The DNA for the CDR3 is TGTGCCAGCACCTCTACCCAGGGTAGCAATCAGCCCCAGCATTTT. Amino acids: CASTSTQGSNQPQHF.

This clone showed up just once. V usage is TRBV18 and J usage is TRBJ1-5; D call uncertain. V lost 6 bases to trimming and J lost 3 bases, with 9 bases between them. Germline V CDR1 and CDR2: KGHSH, LQKENI. There are 13 residues in the CDR3. The CDR3 protein is CASSPGFNQPQHF. The CDR3 nucleotides are TGTGCCAGCTCTCCGGGGTTCAATCAGCCCCAGCATTTT.

The chain employs TRBV3-1 (or the pseudogene TRBV3-2) and TRBJ2-7; 16 bases match TRBD2. Trimming at V came to 4 bases and at J to 3 bases, leaving 3 bases not matched to a gene. Looked up from germline, CDR1 is LGHDT and CDR2 is YNNKEL (reference sequence). The CDR3 has 16 residues. The CDR3 protein is CASSPGTSGGDYEQYF. As DNA, the CDR3 is TGTGCCAGCAGCCCCGGGACTAGCGGGGGGGACTACGAGCAGTACTTC.